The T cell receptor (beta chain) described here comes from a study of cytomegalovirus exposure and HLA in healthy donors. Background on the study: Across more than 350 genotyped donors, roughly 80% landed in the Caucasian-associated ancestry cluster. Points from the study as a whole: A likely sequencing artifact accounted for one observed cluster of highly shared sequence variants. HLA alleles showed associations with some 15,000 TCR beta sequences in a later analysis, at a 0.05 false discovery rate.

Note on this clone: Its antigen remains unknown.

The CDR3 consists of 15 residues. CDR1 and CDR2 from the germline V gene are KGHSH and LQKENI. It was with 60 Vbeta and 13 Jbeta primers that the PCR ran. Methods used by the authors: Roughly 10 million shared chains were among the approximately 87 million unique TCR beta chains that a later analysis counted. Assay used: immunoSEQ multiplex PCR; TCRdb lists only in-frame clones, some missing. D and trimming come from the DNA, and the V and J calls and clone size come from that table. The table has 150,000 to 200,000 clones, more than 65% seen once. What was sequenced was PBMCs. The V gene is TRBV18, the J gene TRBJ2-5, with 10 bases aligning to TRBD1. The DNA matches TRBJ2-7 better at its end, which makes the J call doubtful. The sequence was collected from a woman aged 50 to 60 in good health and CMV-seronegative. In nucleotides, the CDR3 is TGTGCCAGCTCACCAGGACAGGGGGGATTCTACGAGCAGTACTTC. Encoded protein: CASSPGQGGFYEQYF.